Listed here is a single T cell receptor beta chain. Antigen specificity is unknown. The CDR3 has 14 amino acids. Germline CDR1 and CDR2: MNHEY and SMNVEV (reference sequence). Trimming cost V 2 bases and J 13 bases, with 20 bases left between them. Among all donors, each was a healthy Caucasian. The data stem from a study of identical twins. After template switching added a universal primer site, the resulting cDNA carried unique molecular identifiers. TCRdb called the 5' RACE reads again in MiXCR, with one record for every CDR3 protein. The sample lists some 1,700,000 distinct CDR3 sequences, around 29% occurring once. Study-wide results and caveats: Low generation-probability sequences were in excess among twin-shared out-of-frame alpha sequences. Recombination models fit unrelated individuals' TCR alpha sharing but underestimated twins'.

Source material: cord blood. The rearrangement uses TRBV27 and TRBJ2-5; D gene uncertain. This TCR derives from a newborn girl in good health. In nucleotides, the CDR3 is TGTGCCAGCAGTTTAAACCCCCTCTCCTACGAGCGGTACTTC. This codes for CASSLNPLSYERYF.